The clone carrying this TCR beta chain was detected only once. These data originate in a study of blood T cell repertoires in COVID-19. Original data processing: Cell counts per sample came from amplifying reference gene primers. Assay: immunoSEQ multiplex PCR; the TCRdb copy retains only in-frame clones and omits some. V and J calls and clone size are copied from that table; D and trimming were computed from the DNA. The table includes 130,000 to 150,000 clones, 84% detected once. Recruitment covered under 25 US areas and drew participants whose ages spanned roughly 18 to 100 years. In assigning cohorts, the study relied on participant-reported clinical history. The sequence was collected from a man aged 35 to 55 with acute COVID-19. Sequenced material: PBMCs or T cells enriched from blood (not recorded which).

CDR3 in amino acids: CASSVLEGSTDTQYF. The CDR3 DNA follows: TGTGCCAGCAGCGTTCTGGAGGGGAGCACAGATACGCAGTATTTT. V and J are TRBV9 and TRBJ2-3; maybe TRBD2 (6 bases). There are 15 residues in the CDR3. V was pared by 2 bases and J by 0 bases, with 10 bases between. The germline gives CDR1 SGDLS, CDR2 YYNGEE.